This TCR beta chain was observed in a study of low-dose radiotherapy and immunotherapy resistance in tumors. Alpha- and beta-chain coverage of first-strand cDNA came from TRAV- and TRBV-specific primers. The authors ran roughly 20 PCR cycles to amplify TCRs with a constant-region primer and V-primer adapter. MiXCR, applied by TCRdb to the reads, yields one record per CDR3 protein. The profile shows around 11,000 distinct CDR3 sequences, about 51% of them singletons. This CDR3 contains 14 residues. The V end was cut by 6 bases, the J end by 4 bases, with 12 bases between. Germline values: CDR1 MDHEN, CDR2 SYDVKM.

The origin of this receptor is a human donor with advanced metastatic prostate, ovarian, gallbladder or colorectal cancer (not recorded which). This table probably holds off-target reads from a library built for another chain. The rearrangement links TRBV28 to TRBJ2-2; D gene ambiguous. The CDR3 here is CASSQGQSTGELFF. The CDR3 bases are TGTGCCAGCAGCCAAGGTCAGAGCACCGGGGAGCTGTTTTTT. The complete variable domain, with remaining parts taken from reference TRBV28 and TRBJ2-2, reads DVKVTQSSRYLVKRTGEKVFLECVQDMDHENMFWYRQDPGLGLRLIYFSYDVKMKEKGDIPEGYSVSREKKERFSLILESASTNQTSMYLCASSQGQSTGELFFGEGSRLTVL.